This T cell receptor beta chain was sequenced in a study of cytomegalovirus exposure and HLA in healthy donors. With regard to this clone: Its target is unknown.

The study ran its PCR with 60 Vbeta and 13 Jbeta primers. The assay was immunoSEQ multiplex PCR, and TCRdb's table has in-frame clones only and misses some. The table for this sample gives under 85,000 clones. The length of the CDR3 is 13 residues. Germline V gene data show CDR1 as SQVTM and CDR2 as ANQGSEA. Trimming took 8 bases from V and 0 from J, leaving 13 bases between them. Study results and caveats: Under in vitro conditions, a few CMV-associated chains were confirmed as specific for CMV antigens. A later analysis reported that several of the most significant clusters appeared to be linked to common viral pathogens, among them Epstein-Barr virus. According to the study, approximately 150 TCR beta chains were cytomegalovirus-associated. An analysis was carried out later, and it reportedly showed fewer N-insertions in an Asian-associated ancestry cluster than the roughly 700-donor mean.

The chain joins TRBV29-1 to TRBJ1-1, with a weak D call TRBD1 (6 bases). The receptor comes from a boy aged 5 to 17 in good health and CMV-seronegative. Sample: PBMCs. This CDR3 reads CSTTGQLNTEAFF. As DNA, the CDR3 is TGCAGCACGACGGGACAATTGAACACTGAAGCTTTCTTT.